A selection of T cell receptor beta chains follows, all from one sample in a study of shared clonotypes between healthy human individuals. Here immunoSEQ multiplex PCR was the method, and the copy in TCRdb shows in-frame clones only, minus some. The sample shows over 400,000 clones, 78% of them seen only once. Sequences were obtained from PBMCs. The source of these receptors is a woman in her thirties or forties in good health. Some clones in this sample may be carry-over from other donors' samples. Both conserved end residues are part of each CDR3. Fields, in order: V gene, clone size, D gene, J gene, CDR3 DNA, CDR3 protein. D genes are given only for firm matches. Clone size is given for some rows only: seen once, a few or many times, or a class if the clone is expanded.

>TRBV7-8|-|-|TRBJ1-5
TGTGCCAGCAGCCCCTTAGGGGCCACAGGTTCTAATCAGCCCCAGCATTTT
CASSPLGATGSNQPQHF
>TRBV7-3|few|-|TRBJ2-7
TGTGCCAGCAGCTATCTAAGGGCCTTAGCCCCTGAGCAGTACTTC
CASSYLRALAPEQYF
>TRBV27|-|TRBD1|TRBJ1-1
TGTGCCAGCAGTCCCAGGGGGCTAGGCGCTGAAGCTTTCTTT
CASSPRGLGAEAFF
>TRBV9|-|-|TRBJ2-6
TGTGCCAGCAGCGTAGTGGGCTCTGGGGCCAACGTCCTGACTTTC
CASSVVGSGANVLTF
>TRBV28|-|-|TRBJ2-2
TGTGCCAGCAGTTTAGGCGGATCCACCGGGGAGCTGTTTTTT
CASSLGGSTGELFF
>TRBV18|-|TRBD1|TRBJ2-1
TGTGCCAGCTCACTCACACAGGGGGAGCAGTTCTTC
CASSLTQGEQFF
>TRBV5-1|-|TRBD2|TRBJ2-3
TGCGCCAGCAGCTTGGCCGGACTAGCGGGAGGGACAGATACGCAGTATTTT
CASSLAGLAGGTDTQYF
>TRBV30|-|-|TRBJ1-4
TGTGCCTGGAGTCCCCCGGACGGAGACGAAAAACTGTTTTTT
CAWSPPDGDEKLFF
>TRBV27|-|-|TRBJ2-7
TGTGCCAGCAGTCCCCCGAGGTCAGGGCCTCTCTCCTACGAGCAGTACTTC
CASSPPRSGPLSYEQYF
>TRBV7-9|-|-|TRBJ2-1
TGTGCCAGCAGCTTAGGCCAAACAGGGAATGAGCAGTTCTTC
CASSLGQTGNEQFF
>TRBV20-1|few|-|TRBJ1-4
TGCAGTGCTAGTGGGGTCGAAAAACTGTTTTTT
CSASGVEKLFF
>TRBV7-3|-|-|TRBJ2-1
TGTGCCAGCAGCATTGGGACGGCCGACTACAATGAGCAGTTCTTC
CASSIGTADYNEQFF
>TRBV29-1|-|-|TRBJ2-7
TGCAGCGGAGGGGGGACGTGGTACGAGCAGTACTTC
CSGGGTWYEQYF
>TRBV27|once|TRBD1|TRBJ2-2
TGTGCCAGCAGTGATTTAGTCGGGGACAGGGGGTGGACCGGGGAGCTGTTTTTT
CASSDLVGDRGWTGELFF
>TRBV5-4|-|-|TRBJ2-5
TGTGCCAGCAGCTTTTTGGGGGGCGGAAAACATTGGGAGACCCAGTACTTC
CASSFLGGGKHWETQYF
>TRBV5-1|-|TRBD1|TRBJ2-5
TGCGCCAGCAGCCCTACAGGGGGCCCTGGAGAGACCCAGTACTTC
CASSPTGGPGETQYF
>TRBV7-9|-|-|TRBJ2-5
TGTGCCAGCAGCTTTATGTACGACGGCGGCACCCAGTACTTC
CASSFMYDGGTQYF
>TRBV27|-|TRBD2|TRBJ2-1
TGTGCCAGCAACCGCGGGAGGACTTACAATGAGCAGTTCTTC
CASNRGRTYNEQFF
>TRBV19|-|TRBD2|TRBJ2-7
TGTGCCAGTAGTTCCGGGACTAGCGGGATTCACGAGCAGTACTTC
CASSSGTSGIHEQYF
>TRBV4-1|-|TRBD1|TRBJ2-5
TGCGCCAGCAGCCAGGACAGGGTCCAAGAGACCCAGTACTTC
CASSQDRVQETQYF
>TRBV19|few|-|TRBJ1-1
TGTGCCAGTAGTATAACGGTGAACACTGAAGCTTTCTTT
CASSITVNTEAFF
>TRBV9|-|-|TRBJ2-7
TGTGCCAGCAGCGTAGGAGGCAGGGGCCCTAAGTTGGGCGAGCAGTACTTC
CASSVGGRGPKLGEQYF
>TRBV5-4|few|TRBD1|TRBJ1-2
TGTGCCAGCAGCCATCGACAGGGGCTAAGGGGCTACACCTTC
CASSHRQGLRGYTF
>TRBV6-1|-|TRBD2|TRBJ2-2
TGTGCCAGCAGGGGACTAGTAAACACCGGGGAGCTGTTTTTT
CASRGLVNTGELFF
>TRBV9|-|TRBD2|TRBJ2-7
TGTGCCAGCAGCGTAGACCCCAGGGAGGGCGAGCAGTACTTC
CASSVDPREGEQYF
>TRBV11-3|-|-|TRBJ2-7
TGTGCCAGCAGCTTATGGGGAACGCACGAGCAGTACTTC
CASSLWGTHEQYF